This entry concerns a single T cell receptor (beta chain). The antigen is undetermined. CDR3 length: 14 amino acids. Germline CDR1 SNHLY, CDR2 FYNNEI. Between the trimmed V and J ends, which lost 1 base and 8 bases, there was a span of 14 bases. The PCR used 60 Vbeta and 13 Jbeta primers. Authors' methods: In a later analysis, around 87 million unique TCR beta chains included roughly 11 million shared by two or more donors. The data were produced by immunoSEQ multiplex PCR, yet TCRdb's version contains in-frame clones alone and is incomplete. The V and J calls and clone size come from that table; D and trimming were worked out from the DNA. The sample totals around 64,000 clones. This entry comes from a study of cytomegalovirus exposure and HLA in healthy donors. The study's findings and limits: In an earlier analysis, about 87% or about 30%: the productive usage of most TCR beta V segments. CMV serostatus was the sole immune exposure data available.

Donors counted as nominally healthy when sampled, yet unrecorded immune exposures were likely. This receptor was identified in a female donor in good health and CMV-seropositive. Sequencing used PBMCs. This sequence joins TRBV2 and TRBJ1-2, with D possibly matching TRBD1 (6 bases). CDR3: CASSEVGGPGGYTF. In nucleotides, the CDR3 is TGTGCCAGCAGTGAAGTCGGGGGGCCGGGAGGCTACACCTTC.